The rows below give T cell receptor beta chains drawn from one sample of a study of early T cells in non-severe SARS-CoV-2 infection. TCRdb processed the 5' RACE reads anew with MiXCR; each CDR3 protein has one entry. The table shows more than 90,000 distinct CDR3 sequences, with 13% occurring only once. The sample comprised whole blood. These receptors all stem from an adult who was a healthcare worker with PCR-confirmed SARS-CoV-2 infection or an uninfected control (not recorded which). CDR3s include the opening cysteine and the closing phenylalanine or tryptophan. The D gene is left open where the match is weak. Only part of the rows carry a size: once, few, many, or a class if the clone is expanded.

CDR3 protein | CDR3 DNA | CDR3 length | V gene | D gene | J gene | clone size
CSVDRSGGGNEQFF | TGCAGCGTTGATCGGAGCGGGGGGGGCAATGAGCAGTTCTTC | 14 | TRBV29-1 | TRBD2 | TRBJ2-1 | few
CASSLWTGKNSPLHF | TGTGCCAGCAGCTTATGGACCGGGAAAAATTCACCCCTCCACTTT | 15 | TRBV7-9 | NA | TRBJ1-6 | many
CASSPRQGGYGYTF | TGTGCCAGCAGCCCCCGTCAGGGTGGCTATGGCTACACCTTC | 14 | TRBV7-2 | NA | TRBJ1-2 | few
CATSGVQETQYF | TGTGCCACCAGTGGGGTCCAAGAGACCCAGTACTTC | 12 | TRBV24-1 | NA | TRBJ2-5 | many
CASSSPSTAYEQYF | TGTGCCAGCAGTTCCCCCTCGACCGCCTACGAGCAGTACTTC | 14 | TRBV6-5 | NA | TRBJ2-7 | NA
CASSYSLATGLNTEAFF | TGTGCCAGCAGTTACTCTCTAGCGACAGGGTTGAACACTGAAGCTTTCTTT | 17 | TRBV6-5 | TRBD1 | TRBJ1-1 | many
CASSKPTGGTDTQYF | TGTGCCAGCAGTAAACCCACAGGTGGCACAGATACGCAGTATTTT | 15 | TRBV6-2/TRBV6-3 | NA | TRBJ2-3 | few
CATGRINEQYF | TGTGCCACCGGGAGGATTAACGAGCAGTACTTC | 11 | TRBV2 | TRBD2 | TRBJ2-7 | few
CASSARTSGGYQETQYF | TGTGCCAGCAGCGCCAGGACTAGCGGGGGGTACCAAGAGACCCAGTACTTC | 17 | TRBV7-2 | TRBD2 | TRBJ2-5 | few
CASSLGGTELYEQYF | TGTGCCAGCAGCTTGGGCGGGACAGAACTCTACGAGCAGTACTTC | 15 | TRBV11-2 | NA | TRBJ2-7 | few
CAIRGDRGNHEQYF | TGTGCCATCAGGGGGGACAGGGGGAACCACGAGCAGTACTTC | 14 | TRBV10-3 | TRBD1 | TRBJ2-7 | few
CASSLGRPLTDTQYF | TGTGCCAGCAGTTTAGGGCGGCCGCTCACAGATACGCAGTATTTT | 15 | TRBV12-3/TRBV12-4 | NA | TRBJ2-3 | NA
CSFRQGRDQPQHF | TGCAGCTTCCGACAGGGTCGGGATCAGCCCCAGCATTTT | 13 | TRBV29-1 | TRBD1 | TRBJ1-5 | NA
CASSTTGPNEKLFF | TGTGCCAGCAGTACGACAGGGCCTAATGAAAAACTGTTTTTT | 14 | TRBV2 | TRBD1 | TRBJ1-4 | NA
CASSEAMGDFNSPLHF | TGTGCCAGCAGTGAAGCGATGGGAGACTTTAATTCACCCCTCCACTTT | 16 | TRBV2 | NA | TRBJ1-6 | many
CASSWGGSGNQPQHF | TGTGCCAGCAGTTGGGGGGGTAGTGGCAATCAGCCCCAGCATTTT | 15 | TRBV28 | NA | TRBJ1-5 | NA
CSALGQGAFEQYF | TGCAGCGCCTTGGGGCAGGGGGCGTTTGAGCAGTACTTC | 13 | TRBV29-1 | TRBD1 | TRBJ2-7 | NA
CSARTYDEQYF | TGCAGTGCTCGGACGTACGACGAGCAGTACTTC | 11 | TRBV20-1 | NA | TRBJ2-7 | NA
CASSQDTAGTQYF | TGTGCCAGCAGCCAAGATACTGCCGGGACCCAGTACTTC | 13 | TRBV4-2 | NA | TRBJ2-5 | NA
CSVARQPQETQYF | TGCAGCGTTGCGCGACAGCCTCAAGAGACCCAGTACTTC | 13 | TRBV29-1 | NA | TRBJ2-5 | few
CASSGGGRRNYGYTF | TGTGCCAGCAGTGGAGGGGGAAGGCGTAACTATGGCTACACCTTC | 15 | TRBV12-3/TRBV12-4 | NA | TRBJ1-2 | many
CASAGLGQGRNQPQHF | TGTGCCAGCGCGGGATTAGGCCAGGGTCGCAATCAGCCCCAGCATTTT | 16 | TRBV2 | NA | TRBJ1-5 | NA
CASSGTLPSYNEQFF | TGTGCCAGCAGTGGAACCCTCCCCAGCTACAATGAGCAGTTCTTC | 15 | TRBV25-1 | NA | TRBJ2-1 | many
CASSLVGGAPRETQYF | TGTGCCAGCAGCTTAGTAGGTGGGGCCCCCCGGGAGACCCAGTACTTC | 16 | TRBV7-2 | NA | TRBJ2-5 | many
CASSSLSGANVLTF | TGTGCCAGCAGTTCGCTCTCTGGGGCCAACGTCCTGACTTTC | 14 | TRBV27 | NA | TRBJ2-6 | many
CATANPGTRNTGELFF | TGTGCCACAGCAAACCCCGGGACAAGGAACACCGGGGAGCTGTTTTTT | 16 | TRBV24-1 | NA | TRBJ2-2 | NA
CASSSDETGGYTF | TGTGCCAGCAGCTCGGATGAGACTGGTGGCTACACCTTC | 13 | TRBV28 | NA | TRBJ1-2 | many
CAISDVPGQFQLYNEQFF | TGTGCCATCAGTGACGTCCCGGGACAGTTTCAGCTCTACAATGAGCAGTTCTTC | 18 | TRBV10-3 | TRBD1 | TRBJ2-1 | many
CASSGGIGQHTGELFF | TGTGCCAGCAGTGGGGGAATTGGACAGCACACCGGGGAGCTGTTTTTT | 16 | TRBV2 | NA | TRBJ2-2 | NA
CASSSEGLAGGIADTQYF | TGTGCCAGCAGCTCAGAGGGGCTAGCGGGGGGTATCGCAGATACGCAGTATTTT | 18 | TRBV7-9 | TRBD2 | TRBJ2-3 | many
CASNPLRGQTYNEQFF | TGTGCCAGCAACCCCCTCCGGGGACAGACCTACAATGAGCAGTTCTTC | 16 | TRBV11-2 | TRBD1 | TRBJ2-1 | few
CASSSGQGGKTQYF | TGTGCCAGCAGCTCGGGACAGGGGGGGAAGACCCAGTACTTC | 14 | TRBV7-2 | TRBD1 | TRBJ2-5 | NA
CASTRLAGARTGELFF | TGTGCCAGCACCCGACTAGCGGGGGCCCGCACCGGGGAGCTGTTTTTT | 16 | TRBV27 | TRBD2 | TRBJ2-2 | few
CASSITGQGNTEAFF | TGTGCCAGCAGCATAACGGGACAGGGGAACACTGAAGCTTTCTTT | 15 | TRBV28 | TRBD1 | TRBJ1-1 | few
CASSQGPSYEQYF | TGCGCCAGCAGCCAAGGCCCCTCCTACGAGCAGTACTTC | 13 | TRBV4-1 | NA | TRBJ2-7 | many
CASSLTGAPSYYGYTF | TGTGCCAGCAGCTTGACAGGCGCACCTTCATACTATGGCTACACCTTC | 16 | TRBV7-9 | NA | TRBJ1-2 | many
CASSLGPLNSPLHF | TGTGCCAGCAGCTTGGGACCTCTTAATTCACCCCTCCACTTT | 14 | TRBV7-2 | NA | TRBJ1-6 | many
CASNPGTGGLTEAFF | TGTGCCAGCAATCCAGGGACAGGGGGACTCACTGAAGCTTTCTTT | 15 | TRBV28 | TRBD1 | TRBJ1-1 | NA
CASSLEGQGREAFF | TGTGCCAGCAGCTTGGAGGGACAGGGCCGAGAAGCTTTCTTT | 14 | TRBV5-4 | TRBD1 | TRBJ1-1 | few
CSAAPGGSSYEQYF | TGCAGTGCAGCCCCTGGGGGTAGCTCCTACGAGCAGTACTTC | 14 | TRBV20-1 | NA | TRBJ2-7 | NA
CASRPSGTQNTEAFF | TGTGCCAGCAGGCCTTCAGGGACCCAGAACACTGAAGCTTTCTTC | 15 | TRBV6-5 | NA | TRBJ1-1 | NA
CSVDIPGGPQHF | TGCAGCGTTGATATCCCGGGGGGGCCCCAGCATTTT | 12 | TRBV29-1 | NA | TRBJ1-5 | many
CASSNTGQATTDTQYF | TGTGCCAGCAGTAATACCGGACAGGCGACCACAGATACGCAGTATTTT | 16 | TRBV25-1 | TRBD1 | TRBJ2-3 | NA
CSAWTSGGVSTDTQYF | TGCAGTGCTTGGACTAGCGGGGGGGTTAGCACAGATACGCAGTATTTT | 16 | TRBV20-1 | TRBD2 | TRBJ2-3 | NA
CASSLFGGDWNTEAFF | TGTGCCAGCAGCTTATTCGGTGGGGACTGGAACACTGAAGCTTTCTTT | 16 | TRBV7-2 | NA | TRBJ1-1 | many
CASRSGQTLSYGYTF | TGCGCCAGCAGGTCCGGTCAGACCCTCTCCTATGGCTACACCTTC | 15 | TRBV5-1 | NA | TRBJ1-2 | few
CASNPLASYNEQFF | TGTGCCAGCAACCCCCTGGCCTCCTACAATGAGCAGTTCTTC | 14 | TRBV7-9 | NA | TRBJ2-1 | many
CSVVANSYEQYF | TGCAGCGTTGTAGCTAACTCCTACGAGCAGTACTTC | 12 | TRBV29-1 | NA | TRBJ2-7 | many
CASSLTPGTGKGQYF | TGTGCCAGCAGTTTAACTCCTGGGACAGGGAAGGGCCAGTACTTC | 15 | TRBV28 | TRBD1 | TRBJ2-5 | NA
CASSVVGTGLVGELFF | TGTGCCAGCAGCGTAGTCGGGACAGGGCTAGTAGGAGAGCTGTTTTTT | 16 | TRBV9 | TRBD1 | TRBJ2-2 | many
CASSLERQGSGTQYF | TGCGCCAGCAGCTTGGAGAGACAGGGGTCTGGGACCCAGTACTTC | 15 | TRBV5-1 | TRBD1 | TRBJ2-5 | NA
CSVSDSVSSYEQYF | TGCAGCGTTTCAGACAGCGTCAGCTCCTACGAGCAGTACTTC | 14 | TRBV29-1 | NA | TRBJ2-7 | many
CASSLGPHRFSGNTIYF | TGCGCCAGCAGCTTGGGACCCCACCGCTTCTCTGGAAACACCATATATTTT | 17 | TRBV5-1 | NA | TRBJ1-3 | few
CASSLYSSGSDFSGANVLTF | TGTGCCAGCAGTTTATATTCCAGCGGGTCTGACTTCTCTGGGGCCAACGTCCTGACTTTC | 20 | TRBV27 | NA | TRBJ2-6 | many
CASKTGLYEQYF | TGTGCCAGCAAAACAGGGTTGTACGAGCAGTACTTC | 12 | TRBV28 | NA | TRBJ2-7 | NA